Below, 18 T cell receptor beta chains from the same sample are listed, as sequenced in a study of blood T cell repertoires in COVID-19 (dated by TCRdb to between 2020 and 2021). The protocol used for the library was the immunoSEQ multiplex PCR assay. TCRdb obtained this table from immuneACCESS and retained in-frame rearrangements with V and J assigned. These tables miss some clones; where compared with another copy, unresolved V genes account for less than half of the shortfall, and the remainder is unexplained. Across this sample there are approximately 280,000 clones, with 75% to 90% seen only once. The top ten constitute approximately 4.6% of the sample. The sequenced sample consisted of peripheral blood. The receptors derive from a middle-aged man with acute or convalescent COVID-19.

This clone was counted once. Additional DNA sequences in this sample encode the identical CDR3. The V call is TRBV9, the J call TRBJ1-1, with D perhaps matching TRBD1 (6 bases). The germline V gene has CDR1 SGDLS and CDR2 YYNGEE. The CDR3 is 14 amino acids. The V and J ends lost 0 bases and 1 base respectively, with 7 bases between them. The CDR3 loop is CASSVVGQNTEAFF. For the CDR3, the DNA is TGTGCCAGCAGCGTAGTGGGACAGAACACTGAAGCTTTCTTT.

This chain links TRBV30 with TRBJ2-7, with 8 bases matching TRBD1. The CDR3 is made up of 14 amino acids. Trimming at V came to 2 bases and at J to 3 bases, leaving 6 bases not matched to a gene. The V gene's germline CDR1 is GTSNPN and CDR2 SVGIG (reference sequence). The CDR3 reads CAWSRGQGIYEQYF. The CDR3 DNA reads as TGTGCCTGGAGTCGAGGACAGGGTATCTACGAGCAGTACTTC.

The CDR3 sequence is CASSPGGTEKLFF. CDR3 coding DNA: TGCGCCAGCAGCCCGGGGGGTACTGAAAAACTGTTTTTT. This sequence joins TRBV5-1 and TRBJ1-4, with a weak D call TRBD1 (5 bases). CDR3 length: 13 amino acids. CDR1 and CDR2 from the germline V gene are SGHRS and YFSETQ. The ends were cut back, 4 bases at V and 7 bases at J, with 11 bases in the middle.

The chain links TRBV28 to TRBJ2-7; TRBD1 aligns across 9 bases. The trim removed 5 bases at V and 5 bases at J, leaving 10 bases unmatched. Germline CDR1 and CDR2: MDHEN and SYDVKM. The CDR3 runs to 15 residues. This chain's CDR3 is CASSPGTGLFHEQYF. DNA for the CDR3: TGTGCCAGCAGTCCCGGGACAGGGTTATTTCACGAGCAGTACTTC.

The rearrangement uses TRBV5-1 and TRBJ2-5; D possibly corresponds to TRBD2 (5 bases). The germline CDR1 and CDR2 sequences are SGHRS and YFSETQ. The CDR3 is 15 amino acids. V lost 1 base, J lost 5 bases, and 15 bases lay in between. CDR3 in amino acids: CASSLMSGIRETQYF. The DNA for the CDR3 is TGCGCCAGCAGCTTGATGTCGGGGATTCGGGAGACCCAGTACTTC.

This clone was counted once. The chain links TRBV5-1 to TRBJ2-1; 10 nucleotides align to TRBD2. CDR3 size: 15 residues. The junction had 4 bases not matched to a gene; V was cut back by 2 bases and J by 5 bases. Germline CDR1 reads SGHRS; CDR2 reads YFSETQ. The CDR3 nucleotides are TGCGCCAGCAGCTTAGGAGCGGGGGGGCACAATGAGCAGTTCTTC. It translates to CASSLGAGGHNEQFF.

The count of this clone is one. The gene calls are TRBV10-2 and TRBJ2-1; 11 positions agree with TRBD2. The germline V gene has CDR1 WSHSY and CDR2 SAAADI. The V gene end was trimmed by 0 bases and the J gene end by 4 bases; junction bases not matched to a gene: 20. This CDR3 comprises 22 residues. The CDR3 DNA reads as TGCGCCAGCAGTGAGTCGTTATCTAGCGGGGGGCCGCGGAAGGACCGATACAATGAGCAGTTCTTC. Protein: CASSESLSSGGPRKDRYNEQFF.

This sequence joins TRBV5-4 and TRBJ2-1, with 10 bases matching TRBD1. The CDR3 is 15 amino acids. Trimming at V came to 6 bases and at J to 4 bases, leaving 7 bases not matched to a gene. Germline V lookup: CDR1 SGHNT, CDR2 YYREEE (reference sequence). The CDR3 reads CASTPGTGEYNEQFF. The CDR3 coding sequence is TGTGCCAGCACCCCTGGGACAGGGGAATACAATGAGCAGTTCTTC.

The chain links TRBV2 to TRBJ1-5, with a tentative D call TRBD1 (5 bases). This CDR3 has 17 amino acids. Trimming took 2 bases from V and 6 from J, leaving 20 bases between them. The germline V gene has CDR1 SNHLY and CDR2 FYNNEI. The DNA for the CDR3 is TGTGCCAGCAGTGAAATAGTTGAAGGGGCCGTCGGTCAGCCCCAGCATTTT. Its protein product is CASSEIVEGAVGQPQHF.

J is TRBJ2-1 and V is TRBV3-1 (or the pseudogene TRBV3-2), with 12 bases aligning to TRBD2. In germline, CDR1 is LGHDT, CDR2 YNNKEL (reference sequence). The CDR3 runs to 17 residues. V shed 2 bases and J 8 bases; nucleotides not matched to a gene: 10. The CDR3 DNA reads TGTGCCAGCAGCCAAATCTCTAGCGGGGGGGCATGGGATGAGCAGTTCTTC. Protein product: CASSQISSGGAWDEQFF.

The chain joins TRBV6-5 to TRBJ2-7, with TRBD1 matching 8 bases. The germline gives CDR1 MNHEY, CDR2 SVGAGI. V shed 0 bases, J shed 4 bases, and the junction held 8 bases outside the gene matches. The CDR3 length is 16 residues. In DNA, the CDR3 is TGTGCCAGCAGTTACTCGAAGGGCCAGGGGGCATACGAGCAGTACTTC. It codes for CASSYSKGQGAYEQYF.

The genes are TRBV30 and TRBJ2-2; D unclear. Deletions cut 4 bases from V and 0 bases from J, with 6 bases between. This CDR3 comprises 13 residues. The germline V gene encodes CDR1 GTSNPN and CDR2 SVGIG (reference sequence). The CDR3 loop is CAWIAANTGELFF. Here the CDR3 DNA reads TGTGCCTGGATTGCGGCGAACACCGGGGAGCTGTTTTTT.

The genes are TRBV19 and TRBJ1-3; possible D gene TRBD1, 5 bases. The CDR3 spans 13 residues. V lost 5 bases to trimming and J lost 4 bases, with 9 bases between them. Germline loops: CDR1 LNHDA, CDR2 SQIVND (reference sequence). The chain's CDR3 is CASSDRGGNTIYF. In nucleotides, the CDR3 is TGTGCCAGTAGTGACAGAGGCGGAAACACCATATATTTT.

The V and J genes are TRBV5-1 and TRBJ2-1; 7 nucleotides align to TRBD1. The V gene's germline CDR1 is SGHRS and CDR2 YFSETQ. The CDR3 sequence is 14 residues long. J gave up 4 bases and V 4 bases, and 5 bases lay outside the gene matches. The CDR3 nucleotides read TGCGCCAGCAGCCTTGGACAGGCTTACAATGAGCAGTTCTTC. It specifies CASSLGQAYNEQFF.

The rearrangement uses TRBV6-5 and TRBJ1-5; no definite D call. The V gene lost 6 bases and the J gene lost 0 bases, with 9 bases spanning the gap. The CDR3 contains 14 residues. Germline-derived CDR1 and CDR2 are MNHEY and SVGAGI. The CDR3 nucleotides are TGTGCCAGCAGGGCGGCGTTTAGCAATCAGCCCCAGCATTTT. Its protein product is CASRAAFSNQPQHF.

The chain is built from TRBV19 and TRBJ1-1, with TRBD1 as a possible D gene (6 bases). CDR3 length equals 12 residues. Germline V gene data show CDR1 as LNHDA and CDR2 as SQIVND (reference sequence). Between the trimmed V and J ends, which lost 8 bases and 7 bases, there was a span of 14 bases. CDR3: CASAPRGGEAFF. CDR3 nucleotides: TGTGCCAGTGCCCCCAGGGGCGGTGAAGCTTTCTTT.

CDR3 in DNA: TGTGCCAGCAGGCGGGGGGGCAATCAGCCCCAGCATTTT. Amino acids: CASRRGGNQPQHF. The V gene is TRBV2, the J gene TRBJ1-5; D is perhaps TRBD1 (5 bases). From germline, CDR1 is SNHLY and CDR2 FYNNEI. The V end lost 6 bases, the J end lost 2 bases, and 8 bases lay between the germline ends. The CDR3 loop spans 13 amino acids.

The chain recombines TRBV6-6 with TRBJ1-5; TRBD1 aligns across 7 bases. V lost 5 bases and J lost 3; bases outside the gene matches: 13. This CDR3 comprises 17 residues. Germline V gives CDR1 MNHNY, CDR2 SVGAGI (reference sequence). The CDR3 loop reads CASSLFLWDSINQPQHF. The CDR3 DNA follows: TGTGCCAGCAGTCTTTTCCTTTGGGACAGTATCAATCAGCCCCAGCATTTT.